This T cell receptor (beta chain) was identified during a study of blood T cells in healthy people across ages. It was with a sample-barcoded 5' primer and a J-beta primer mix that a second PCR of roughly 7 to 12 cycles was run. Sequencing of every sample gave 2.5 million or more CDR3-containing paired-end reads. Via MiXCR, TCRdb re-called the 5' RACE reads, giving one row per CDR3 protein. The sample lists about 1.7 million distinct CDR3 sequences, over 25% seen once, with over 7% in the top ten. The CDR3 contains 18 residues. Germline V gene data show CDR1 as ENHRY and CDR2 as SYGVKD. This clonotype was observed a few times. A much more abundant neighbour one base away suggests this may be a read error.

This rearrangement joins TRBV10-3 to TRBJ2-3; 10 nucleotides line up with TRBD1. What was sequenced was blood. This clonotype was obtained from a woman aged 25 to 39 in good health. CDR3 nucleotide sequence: TGTGCCGTCAGTGAGTCCGGGACAGGGGCCGGAGACACAGATACGCAGTATTTT. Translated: CAVSESGTGAGDTDTQYF.